This T cell receptor beta chain was observed in a study of PD-1 blockade in classical Hodgkin lymphoma. Study in general: Patients were infused with nivolumab 3 mg/kg every 2 weeks. Whole-study findings and limits: Reported baseline diversity: healthy donors highest, relapsed/refractory patients lowest. In CD4+ cells, TCR diversity went up significantly by C4D1, but in CD8+ cells it did not.

The CDR3 spans 14 residues. Germline values: CDR1 SGHRS, CDR2 YFSETQ. Deletions cut 0 bases from V and 2 bases from J, with 8 bases between. In the case of this clone: Its antigen is still unknown.

Repertoires were generated with immunoSEQ multiplex PCR, while TCRdb's copy carries only in-frame clones and drops some. The sample includes about 97,000 clones, 80% to 85% seen only once; the top ten take 9.5% to 15%. Each of the patients experienced relapse following autologous stem cell transplantation, and their brentuximab vedotin exposure differed. The material sequenced was peripheral blood mononuclear cells (PBMCs), taken at baseline. J is TRBJ2-5 and V is TRBV5-1; D perhaps matches TRBD2 (6 bases). The TCR comes from a human donor with classical Hodgkin lymphoma. Here the CDR3 reads CASSLGGTQETQYF. CDR3 coding DNA: TGCGCCAGCAGCTTGGGCGGGACTCAAGAGACCCAGTACTTC.